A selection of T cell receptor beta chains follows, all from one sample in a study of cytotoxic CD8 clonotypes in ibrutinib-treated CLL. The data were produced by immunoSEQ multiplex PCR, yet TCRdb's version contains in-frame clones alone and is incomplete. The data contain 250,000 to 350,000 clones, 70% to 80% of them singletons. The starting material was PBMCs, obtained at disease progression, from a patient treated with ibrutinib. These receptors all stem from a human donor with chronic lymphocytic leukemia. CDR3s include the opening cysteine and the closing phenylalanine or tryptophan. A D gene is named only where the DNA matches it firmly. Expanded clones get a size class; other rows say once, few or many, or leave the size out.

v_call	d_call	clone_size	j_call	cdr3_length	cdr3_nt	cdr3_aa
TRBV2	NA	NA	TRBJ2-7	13	TGTGCCCTCAAGGAAGTGGGATTCTACGAGCAGTACTTC	CALKEVGFYEQYF
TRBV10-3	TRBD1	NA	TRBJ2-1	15	TGTGCCACATATCAAGGGACAGGGGGTTCGGATGAGCAGTTCTTC	CATYQGTGGSDEQFF
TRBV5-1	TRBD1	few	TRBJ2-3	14	TGCGCCAGCAGTTCGGGACAGTACACAGATACGCAGTATTTT	CASSSGQYTDTQYF
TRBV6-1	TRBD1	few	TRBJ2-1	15	TGTGCCAGCAGTGATACCGGGACAGCCCTCAATGAGCAGTTCTTC	CASSDTGTALNEQFF
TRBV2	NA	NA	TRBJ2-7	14	TGTGCCAGCCGCGGACTCAACTACCCCTACGAGCAGTACTTC	CASRGLNYPYEQYF
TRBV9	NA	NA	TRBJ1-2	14	TGTGCCAGCAGCATAAGGACAGCTAACTATGGCTACACCTTC	CASSIRTANYGYTF
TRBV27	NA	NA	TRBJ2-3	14	TGTGCCAGCAGTTTAGAGCGTAGCACAGATACGCAGTATTTT	CASSLERSTDTQYF
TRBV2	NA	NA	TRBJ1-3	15	TGTGCCAGCAGCGGGGGACGCCGCTCTGGAAACACCATATATTTT	CASSGGRRSGNTIYF
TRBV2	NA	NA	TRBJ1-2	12	TGTGCCAGCAGCCGGGTGAACTATGGCTACACCTTC	CASSRVNYGYTF
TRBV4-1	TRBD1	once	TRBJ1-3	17	TGCGCCAGCAGCCCCAAATGGCAGGGGGCCGGGGGAAACACCATATATTTT	CASSPKWQGAGGNTIYF
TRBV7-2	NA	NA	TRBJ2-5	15	TGTGCCAGCAGCTTAGGGCCGTGGGGGATGGAGACCCAGTACTTC	CASSLGPWGMETQYF
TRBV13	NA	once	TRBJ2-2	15	TGTGCCAGCAGCTTAGGGGAAGCGAACACCGGGGAGCTGTTTTTT	CASSLGEANTGELFF
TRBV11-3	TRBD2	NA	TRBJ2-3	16	TGTGCCAGCAGCCCGGGGACTAGCGGATTCCCGGATACGCAGTATTTT	CASSPGTSGFPDTQYF
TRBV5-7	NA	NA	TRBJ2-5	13	TGTGCCAGCAGCTTAGGGGTCCAAGAGACCCAGTACTTC	CASSLGVQETQYF
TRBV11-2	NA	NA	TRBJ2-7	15	TGTGCCAGCAGCTTAGGGCCGGCCCGGCGGGACGAGCAGTACTTC	CASSLGPARRDEQYF
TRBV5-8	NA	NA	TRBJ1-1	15	TGTGCCAGCACCACAATCCGGCGACCGAACACTGAAGCTTTCTTT	CASTTIRRPNTEAFF